Presented here are 5 T cell receptor beta chains from one specimen sequenced in a study of metastatic and nonmetastatic thyroid tumors. TCRdb re-clonotyped the PCR reads through MiXCR. The profile shows some 2,100 clones, 9.5% to 13% of them singletons. Not a single patient had been given any form of treatment at any point before undergoing thyroid surgery. Source material: tumor tissue. These receptors came from a female donor with papillary thyroid cancer or a benign thyroid nodule (not recorded which). Some clones in this sample may be carry-over from other donors' samples.

This clone has at least ten counts. This rearrangement joins TRBV29-1 to TRBJ2-1; 9 bases are a match to TRBD1. Trimming removed 7 bases from V and 9 bases from J; junction bases left unmatched: 10. The CDR3 totals 13 residues. From germline, CDR1 is SQVTM and CDR2 ANQGSEA. The CDR3 protein is CSAVKGTGLEQFF. The CDR3 coding sequence is TGCAGCGCTGTCAAAGGGACAGGGCTTGAGCAGTTCTTC.

By proportion, this clone is medium-sized (0.01 to 0.1%). The junction shows a germline mismatch at one end, possibly a read error. The genes are TRBV20-1 and TRBJ2-2; perhaps D is TRBD1 or TRBD2 (5 bases each). The germline CDR1 and CDR2 sequences are DFQATT and SNEGSKA (reference sequence). This CDR3 is 14 amino acids long. Written as DNA, the CDR3 is TGCAGTGCAAGAGTTGGGGGGAACACCGGGGAGCTGTTTTTT. It translates to CSARVGGNTGELFF.

Comments on this clone: The germline gene is not matched at one end of the junction; a read error may be the cause. V usage is TRBV19 and J usage is TRBJ2-1; D is ambiguous. CDR1 and CDR2 from the germline V gene are LNHDA and SQIVND (reference sequence). This CDR3 region has 15 residues. The CDR3 nucleotides read TGTGCCAGTAGTATCCCTCGGCAACGACACAATGAGCAGCTCTTC. Amino acids: CASSIPRQRHNEQLF.

This clone was found many times. The chain joins TRBV11-3 to TRBJ2-3; 12 bases align to TRBD2. Germline V CDR1 and CDR2: SGHNT, YENEEA. The CDR3 extends over 15 amino acids. V was pared by 5 bases and J by 8 bases, with 8 bases of the junction left unmatched. CDR3 nucleotide sequence: TGTGCCAGCAGCCCTGCTAGCGGGGGGGCGGGTACGCAGTATTTT. Protein: CASSPASGGAGTQYF.

This clone was counted many times. Other nucleotide sequences from this sample produce the same CDR3. V and J are TRBV5-4 and TRBJ2-7, with TRBD2 matching 10 bases. The germline V gene has CDR1 SGHNT and CDR2 YYREEE (reference sequence). The J segment lost 5 bases and the V segment lost 2 bases, leaving 7 bases of the junction unmatched. The CDR3 spans 15 residues. The CDR3 DNA reads TGTGCCAGCAGCTTCGGTAGCGGGGGGCGGGACGAGCAGTACTTC. This codes for CASSFGSGGRDEQYF.